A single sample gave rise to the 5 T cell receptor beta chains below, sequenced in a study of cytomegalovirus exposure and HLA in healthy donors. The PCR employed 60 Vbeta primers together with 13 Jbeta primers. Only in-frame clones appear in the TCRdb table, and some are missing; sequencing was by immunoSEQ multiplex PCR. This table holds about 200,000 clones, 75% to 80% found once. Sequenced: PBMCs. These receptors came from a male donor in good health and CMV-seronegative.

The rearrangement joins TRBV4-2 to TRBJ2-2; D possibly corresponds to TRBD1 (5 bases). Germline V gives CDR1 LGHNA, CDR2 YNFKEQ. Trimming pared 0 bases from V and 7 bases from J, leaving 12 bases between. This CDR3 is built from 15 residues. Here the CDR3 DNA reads TGTGCCAGCAGCCAAGATGCAGGGTTGGGCGGGGAGCTGTTTTTT. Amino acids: CASSQDAGLGGELFF.

The CDR3 reads CASSSGLNSEQFF. The CDR3 nucleotides read TGTGCCAGCAGCTCGGGACTCAACAGTGAGCAGTTCTTC. This chain connects TRBV7-3 to TRBJ2-1; tentative D call: TRBD2 (6 bases). The length of the CDR3 is 13 residues. Deletions cut 4 bases from V and 9 bases from J, with 13 bases between. CDR1 is SGHTA and CDR2 is FQGTGA in the germline V gene.

The CDR3 reads CASSRLAGAYEQYF. In DNA form, the CDR3 reads TGTGCCAGCAGTAGACTAGCGGGAGCCTACGAGCAGTACTTC. J is TRBJ2-7 and V is TRBV2, with 12 bases lining up with TRBD2. Trimming took 5 bases from V and 2 from J; bases not matched to a gene: 1. There are 14 residues in the CDR3. The germline V gene has CDR1 SNHLY and CDR2 FYNNEI.

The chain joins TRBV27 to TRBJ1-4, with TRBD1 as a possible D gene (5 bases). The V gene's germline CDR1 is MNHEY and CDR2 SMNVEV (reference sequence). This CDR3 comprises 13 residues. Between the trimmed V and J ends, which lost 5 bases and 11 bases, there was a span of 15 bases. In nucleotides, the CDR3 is TGTGCCAGCAGTGGCCTGGGACTTCGGAAACTGTTTTTT. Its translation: CASSGLGLRKLFF.

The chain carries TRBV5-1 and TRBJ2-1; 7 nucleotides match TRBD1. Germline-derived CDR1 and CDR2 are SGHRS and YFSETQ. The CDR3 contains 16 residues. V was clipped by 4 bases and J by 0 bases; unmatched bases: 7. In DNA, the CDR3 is TGCGCCAGCAGCCCAGGGACAGTCCTCTCCTACAATGAGCAGTTCTTC. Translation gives CASSPGTVLSYNEQFF.